The source of this T cell receptor beta chain is a study of technical replicates of blood from several donors listed by TCRdb under 2017. On this clone itself: Its specific antigen is unknown. Base qualities were left out, and no much larger clone turns up one base away.

Library preparation employed the immunoSEQ multiplex PCR assay. TCRdb re-hosts the immuneACCESS table, in-frame sequences only. Its copies lack some clones; in the studies checked, an unresolved V gene accounts for under half of them, and the cause for the rest is not known. For this sample there are over 55,000 clones; nearly 98% appear just once. The ten largest clones represent roughly 0.2% of the sample. CDR1 and CDR2 were assigned from the germline V gene as MNHEY and SVGAGI. The CDR3 contains 16 residues, cysteine and phenylalanine counted. The CDR3 DNA has 48 bases and is translated from base 1. At the junction V is shortened by 3 bases and J by 3 bases; bases outside the gene matches: 7.

The receptor chain draws on TRBV6-5 and TRBJ2-3; 9 middle bases align to TRBD1. The sequencing sample was made of T cells isolated from PBMCs. The sequence came from a human donor in good health. The DNA sequence reads TGTGCCAGCAGTTATCGCCTCGGGACAGGGACAGATACGCAGTATTTT. This is translated as CASSYRLGTGTDTQYF.